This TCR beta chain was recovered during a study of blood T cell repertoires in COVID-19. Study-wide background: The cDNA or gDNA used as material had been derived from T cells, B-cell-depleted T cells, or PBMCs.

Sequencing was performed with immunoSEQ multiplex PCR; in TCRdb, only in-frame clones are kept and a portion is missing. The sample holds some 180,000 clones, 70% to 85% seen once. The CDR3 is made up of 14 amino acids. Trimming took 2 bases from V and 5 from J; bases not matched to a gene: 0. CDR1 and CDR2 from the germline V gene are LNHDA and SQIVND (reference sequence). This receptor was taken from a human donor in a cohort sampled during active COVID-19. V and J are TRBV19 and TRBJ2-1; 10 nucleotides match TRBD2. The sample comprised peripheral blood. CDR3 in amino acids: CASSILAGDNEQFF. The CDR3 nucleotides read TGTGCCAGTAGTATACTAGCGGGAGACAATGAGCAGTTCTTC.